This paragraph covers one T cell receptor (beta chain) sequence. The target antigen is unknown. This sample is drawn from a study of shared clonotypes between healthy human individuals. About the study: CD4 naive and CD4 memory each took three plates per donor, while CD8 naive took two and CD8 memory one.

CDR3 size: 11 residues. The V and J ends lost 5 bases and 6 bases respectively, with 8 bases between them. Germline CDR1 SNHLY, CDR2 FYNNEI. The study, taken as a whole, reports: Sequencing depth was predicted to influence how clonotypes are shared among donors. Sample collection involved blood only; tissue repertoires are likely different.

Replicate PCRs from sorted subsets contained about 0.2 ug DNA, which is roughly 30,000 T cell genomes. Using immunoSEQ multiplex PCR, the repertoire was profiled, and TCRdb retains in-frame clones only, with some absent. This table has roughly 2,000,000 clones, around 96% appearing once. Positive CCR7 selection of CD45RO-negative cells yielded the naive CD8 cells, and terminally differentiated effector memory CD45RA+ cells were excluded. The source of this sequence is a man aged 18-30 years in good health. The sample consisted of naive CD8+ T cells sorted from blood. The chain combines TRBV2 with TRBJ2-7; no definite D call. In DNA, the CDR3 is TGTGCCAGCAGTCCGAACAGCGAGCAGTACTTC. It yields the protein CASSPNSEQYF.